Each of the 10 T cell receptor beta chains below was sequenced from the same sample in a study of identical twins. A single record per CDR3 protein comes from TCRdb applying MiXCR to the 5' RACE reads. The sample records a few hundred thousand distinct CDR3 sequences, approximately 8.3% being singletons. These data were likewise used in another study, on yellow fever vaccine responses in identical twins.

Sequences were obtained from CD8+ T cells sorted from blood. All receptors derive from a young woman in good health.

The table lists this clonotype with a few counts. The genes are TRBV4-3 and TRBJ2-3, with TRBD2 identical over 10 bases. This CDR3 is built from 18 residues. Germline CDR1 is LGHNA and CDR2 is YSLEER. The V segment lost 3 bases and the J segment 11 bases; nucleotides outside the gene matches: 20. The CDR3 sequence: CASSQEESSGSPQLRQYF. DNA of the CDR3: TGCGCCAGCAGCCAGGAGGAGTCTAGCGGGAGCCCCCAGCTGAGGCAGTATTTT.

This clonotype was found many times. The rearrangement joins TRBV5-1 to TRBJ2-7; no definite D call. V was pared by 0 bases and J by 4 bases, with 11 bases between. CDR1 is SGHRS, CDR2 YFSETQ, per germline. The CDR3 is 14 amino acids. The CDR3 here is CASSLDFTPYEQYF. CDR3 nucleotides: TGCGCCAGCAGCTTGGATTTCACCCCATACGAGCAGTACTTC. The whole variable domain, remainder taken from reference TRBV5-1 and TRBJ2-7, is KAGVTQTPRYLIKTRGQQVTLSCSPISGHRSVSWYQQTPGQGLQFLFEYFSETQRNKGNFPGRFSGRQFSNSRSEMNVSTLELGDSALYLCASSLDFTPYEQYFGPGTRLTVT.

Many counts were recorded for this clonotype. The gene calls are TRBV12-3 or TRBV12-4 and TRBJ2-7; 7 nucleotides agree with TRBD1. V was clipped by 5 bases and J by 0 bases; unmatched bases: 10. This CDR3 region has 16 residues. CDR3 sequence reads: CASSPAGTEISYEQYF. CDR3 bases: TGTGCCAGCAGTCCTGCCGGGACAGAGATCTCCTACGAGCAGTACTTC.

This clonotype was seen many times. The V call is TRBV4-3, the J call TRBJ2-7; TRBD2 might be the D (6 bases). Trimming pared 2 bases from V and 2 bases from J, leaving 22 bases between. The CDR3 consists of 18 residues. Germline V gene sequence: CDR1 LGHNA, CDR2 YSLEER. The CDR3 reads CASSQLPPAREMTYEQYF. CDR3 coding DNA: TGCGCCAGCAGCCAATTACCCCCAGCGCGGGAAATGACCTACGAGCAGTACTTC.

The table lists this clonotype with a few counts. The J gene is TRBJ2-1, the V gene TRBV28; D remains unclear. The length of the CDR3 is 15 residues. Trimming pared 2 bases from V and 2 bases from J, leaving 10 bases between. Per the germline V gene, CDR1 is MDHEN and CDR2 is SYDVKM. The CDR3 DNA follows: TGTGCCAGCAGTTTACCAGGAATTACCTACAATGAGCAGTTCTTC. Residues: CASSLPGITYNEQFF.

The sample holds many counts of this clonotype. This sequence joins TRBV4-1 and TRBJ2-7; 9 nucleotides match TRBD2. Germline V gene sequence: CDR1 MGHRA, CDR2 YSYEKL. The CDR3 has 15 residues. V lost 1 base, J lost 4 bases, and 5 bases stayed unmatched. The CDR3: CASSQASSGKYEQYF. The CDR3, as DNA: TGCGCCAGCAGCCAAGCATCTAGCGGGAAGTACGAGCAGTACTTC.

This clonotype was counted between two and nine times. The rearrangement links TRBV4-3 to TRBJ2-7, with 7 bases lining up with TRBD1. CDR3 length: 17 residues. From germline, CDR1 is LGHNA and CDR2 YSLEER. V was pared by 0 bases and J by 1 base, with 9 bases of the junction left unmatched. The CDR3 DNA reads as TGCGCCAGCAGCCAAGATCTGAGAGGGGGCGGTTCCTACGAGCAGTACTTC. Its protein is CASSQDLRGGGSYEQYF.

This clonotype has just a few counts. The CDR3 loop is CSARGRGAVKYNEQFF. The CDR3 coding sequence is TGCAGTGCTAGGGGCCGCGGGGCGGTAAAGTACAATGAGCAGTTCTTC. This chain links TRBV20-1 with TRBJ2-1, with a tentative D call TRBD2 (6 bases). V lost 3 bases, J lost 4 bases, and 19 bases lay in between. This CDR3 contains 16 residues. Germline values: CDR1 DFQATT, CDR2 SNEGSKA (reference sequence).

The chain links TRBV9 to TRBJ2-3; weak D call: TRBD2 (6 bases). The V end was cut by 1 base, the J end by 2 bases, with 17 bases between. Germline CDR1 and CDR2: SGDLS and YYNGEE. The CDR3 contains 17 residues. CDR3 sequence reads: CASSVSSAGRTTDTQYF. CDR3 coding DNA: TGTGCCAGCAGCGTATCTTCAGCGGGCCGTACCACAGATACGCAGTATTTT. Using reference TRBV9 and TRBJ2-3 for the parts outside the CDR3, the full variable domain is DSGVTQTPKHLITATGQRVTLRCSPRSGDLSVYWYQQSLDQGLQFLIQYYNGEERAKGNILERFSAQQFPDLHSELNLSSLELGDSALYFCASSVSSAGRTTDTQYFGPGTRLTVL.

The chain recombines TRBV10-2 with TRBJ2-1; tentatively, D is TRBD2 (5 bases). Trimming shortened V by 3 bases and J by 6 bases, and 6 bases separated the two germline ends. The CDR3 is 12 residues long. Germline-derived CDR1 and CDR2 are WSHSY and SAAADI. The CDR3 region is CASSDEGNEQFF. The CDR3 nucleotides are TGCGCCAGCAGTGATGAGGGCAATGAGCAGTTCTTC.